The 9 T cell receptor beta chains listed next were all sequenced from one sample in a study of shared clonotypes between healthy human individuals. Repertoires were generated with immunoSEQ multiplex PCR, while TCRdb's copy carries only in-frame clones and drops some. The sample lists approximately 500,000 clones; roughly 80% were seen once. The sample consisted of PBMCs. The source is a woman aged 40 to 49 in good health. Some clones in this sample may be carry-over from other donors' samples.

J is TRBJ2-7 and V is TRBV4-2, with 7 positions matching TRBD1. The length of the CDR3 is 15 residues. CDR1 and CDR2 (germline): LGHNA, YNFKEQ. The trim removed 4 bases at V and 4 bases at J, leaving 10 bases unmatched. DNA for the CDR3: TGTGCCAGCAGCCTAAACCGGGACAGTTCATACGAGCAGTACTTC. Translating it yields CASSLNRDSSYEQYF.

This clone was observed a handful of times. The chain joins TRBV27 to TRBJ1-2; 10 positions match TRBD1. The CDR3 is 15 amino acids. Per germline, CDR1 MNHEY and CDR2 SMNVEV (reference sequence). V dropped 5 bases and J dropped 3; count of bases not matched to a gene: 6. The CDR3 DNA sequence: TGTGCCAGCAGTACGCGGGACAGGGGAGACTATGGCTACACCTTC. Residues: CASSTRDRGDYGYTF.

This sequence joins TRBV6-1 and TRBJ2-7; 11 bases are a match to TRBD2. CDR1 and CDR2 from the germline V gene are MNHNS and SASEGT. The CDR3 is 17 residues long. After removal of 1 base from V and 5 bases from J, the junction contained 10 bases not matched to a gene. The CDR3, as DNA: TGTGCCAGCAGTGAAGTCCCAGGGACTAGCGGCGGCGACGAGCAGTACTTC. Protein sequence: CASSEVPGTSGGDEQYF.

This clone was detected ten times or more. This chain joins TRBV6-5 and TRBJ2-3, with D hard to call. V lost 6 bases and J 0 bases, leaving 10 bases between the germline ends. This CDR3 region has 14 residues. Germline CDR1 MNHEY, CDR2 SVGAGI. CDR3 residues: CASSPLKSTDTQYF. The CDR3 bases are TGTGCCAGCAGCCCCCTTAAAAGCACAGATACGCAGTATTTT.

The chain is built from TRBV7-8 and TRBJ2-2, with 7 nucleotides matching TRBD1. Germline lookup yields CDR1 SGHVS and CDR2 FQNEAQ. CDR3 length equals 15 residues. With 6 bases clipped from V and 5 bases from J, the junction kept 9 bases outside the gene matches. The CDR3 sequence: CASSLRQGVTGELFF. The CDR3 bases are TGTGCCAGCAGTTTGAGACAGGGTGTTACCGGGGAGCTGTTTTTT.

The rearrangement joins TRBV19 to TRBJ1-1, with D unresolved. The CDR3 totals 15 residues. In germline, CDR1 is LNHDA, CDR2 SQIVND (reference sequence). V lost 3 bases and J 0 bases, leaving 11 bases between the germline ends. CDR3 in DNA: TGTGCCAGTAGTATTAGGAGTTGGATGAACACTGAAGCTTTCTTT. As protein: CASSIRSWMNTEAFF.

For this clone: A far larger clone is off by one base, so a read error is likely. This sequence joins TRBV6-4 and TRBJ2-2; D possibly corresponds to TRBD2 (5 bases). CDR1 is MRHNA, CDR2 SNTAGT, per germline. This CDR3 region has 14 residues. This chain's CDR3 is CASSTSTDTGELSF. Written as DNA, the CDR3 is TGTGCCAGCAGCACATCGACTGACACCGGGGAGCTGTCTTTT.

This chain links TRBV14 with TRBJ2-5; a weak D match, TRBD2 (6 bases). The germline gives CDR1 SGHDN, CDR2 FVKESK. This CDR3 has 13 residues. Trimming removed 0 bases at V and 11 bases at J, with 13 bases between. The CDR3 region has the DNA TGTGCCAGCAGCCAAGAACTAGCTGGGGAGCAGTACTTC. This codes for CASSQELAGEQYF.

The J gene is TRBJ2-6, the V gene TRBV18; TRBD1 agrees at 7 bases. The junction had 9 bases not matched to a gene; V was cut back by 3 bases and J by 4 bases. CDR1 and CDR2 (germline): KGHSH, LQKENI. The CDR3 contains 17 residues. In DNA form, the CDR3 reads TGTGCCAGCTCACCGGTACAGGGGACCTCCGGGGCCAACGTCCTGACTTTC. Translation gives CASSPVQGTSGANVLTF.